This TCR beta chain was obtained from a study of blood T cell repertoires in COVID-19. About the research overall: Spain, Italy and the United States supplied samples that represented acute and convalescent COVID-19. In each case, the material was cDNA or gDNA derived from T cells, B-cell-depleted T cells, or PBMCs.

The repertoire was sequenced with immunoSEQ multiplex PCR; TCRdb's copy has only in-frame clones and lacks some. The sample holds some 400,000 clones, more than 75% seen once. As concerns this clone: At one boundary the junction diverges from the germline segment, which might be a read error.

CDR3 length: 15 amino acids. CDR1 and CDR2 (germline): SSHAT, FNYEAQ (reference sequence). This rearrangement joins TRBV7-7 to TRBJ2-3; 7 bases match TRBD2. The TCR sequence derives from a woman aged 60-75 years with COVID-19, enrolled during active disease. Sequences were obtained from peripheral blood. The CDR3 spells CASSFRGLCTDTQYF. CDR3 coding DNA: TGTGCTAGCAGCTTTAGGGGACTATGCACAGATACGCAGTATTTT.